The 27 T cell receptor beta chains given below trace back to one sample, sequenced in a study of PD-L1 blockade in urothelial cancer. Clones were read by immunoSEQ multiplex PCR, and TCRdb kept only the in-frame ones, dropping some. The repertoire holds around 100,000 clones, about 85% seen once, with roughly 2.3% in the top ten. The material sequenced was PBMCs, taken around atezolizumab (anti-PD-L1) treatment. The receptors here all came from a man aged 45 to 65 with urothelial cancer.

The V and J genes are TRBV7-3 and TRBJ2-5; no firm D call. Trimming shortened V by 3 bases and J by 6 bases, and 14 bases separated the two germline ends. Germline CDR1 and CDR2: SGHTA and FQGTGA. The CDR3 covers 14 residues. This CDR3 is CASSFIGGYKTQYF. The DNA for the CDR3 is TGTGCCAGCAGCTTCATTGGCGGATACAAGACCCAGTACTTC.

CDR3 amino acids: CASSRGETYGYTF. The CDR3 nucleotides are TGTGCCAGTAGTAGGGGGGAGACCTATGGCTACACCTTC. The chain joins TRBV19 to TRBJ1-2, with a tentative D call TRBD1 (5 bases). V was shortened by 4 bases and J by 4 bases, with 10 bases between the two germline ends. Germline CDR1 reads LNHDA; CDR2 reads SQIVND (reference sequence). This CDR3 has 13 residues.

This clone occurred a few times. The chain has TRBV5-4 and TRBJ2-7; 10 bases line up with TRBD2. The V gene end was trimmed by 1 base and the J gene end by 2 bases; junction bases not matched to a gene: 9. This CDR3 is 17 amino acids long. Germline V CDR1 and CDR2: SGHNT, YYREEE (reference sequence). CDR3 amino acids: CASSLSPRTSGTYEQYF. CDR3 in DNA: TGTGCCAGCAGCTTGAGCCCTCGGACTAGCGGTACCTACGAGCAGTACTTC.

The chain joins TRBV9 to TRBJ2-5, with D tentatively TRBD1 (7 bases). Per the germline V gene, CDR1 is SGDLS and CDR2 is YYNGEE. This CDR3 comprises 15 residues. V was pared by 4 bases and J by 4 bases, with 17 bases between. The CDR3 region has the DNA TGTGCCAGCAGCACCTCAGGGGGAGGATTAGAGACCCAGTACTTC. This gives the protein CASSTSGGGLETQYF. The full variable domain, in which reference TRBV9 and TRBJ2-5 provide the parts outside the CDR3, is DSGVTQTPKHLITATGQRVTLRCSPRSGDLSVYWYQQSLDQGLQFLIQYYNGEERAKGNILERFSAQQFPDLHSELNLSSLELGDSALYFCASSTSGGGLETQYFGPGTRLLVL.

This chain uses TRBV30 with TRBJ2-7; 8 bases are shared with TRBD1. Trimming cost V 3 bases and J 1 base; bases outside gene matches: 11. CDR3 length: 16 residues. Per the germline V gene, CDR1 is GTSNPN and CDR2 is SVGIG (reference sequence). As DNA, the CDR3 is TGTGCCTGGAGCCCCATCGGACAGGGAGAATCCTACGAGCAGTACTTC. Translating gives CAWSPIGQGESYEQYF. The complete variable domain, with remaining parts taken from reference TRBV30 and TRBJ2-7, reads SQTIHQWPATLVQPVGSPLSLECTVEGTSNPNLYWYRQAAGRGLQLLFYSVGIGQISSEVPQNLSASRPQDRQFILSSKKLLLSDSGFYLCAWSPIGQGESYEQYFGPGTRLTVT.

This clone was counted a few times. The rearrangement links TRBV7-8 to TRBJ2-1; 10 bases fit TRBD2. From germline, CDR1 is SGHVS and CDR2 FQNEAQ. CDR3 length: 15 residues. Trimming cost V 5 bases and J 0 bases; bases outside gene matches: 1. In DNA, the CDR3 is TGTGCCAGCAGCAAGCGGGAGGGCTCCTACAATGAGCAGTTCTTC. Protein sequence: CASSKREGSYNEQFF.

This sequence joins TRBV6-5 and TRBJ1-5; maybe TRBD1 (5 bases). Trimming left V 5 bases short and J 0 bases short, with 11 bases between. This CDR3 contains 15 residues. Looked up from germline, CDR1 is MNHEY and CDR2 is SVGAGI. DNA for the CDR3: TGTGCCAGCAGTACTCGGGGGGATAGCAATCAGCCCCAGCATTTT. This codes for CASSTRGDSNQPQHF.

V is TRBV5-8 and J is TRBJ1-5; no definite D call. The CDR3 is 15 residues long. CDR1 and CDR2 (germline): SGHTS, YDEGEE. V lost 5 bases and J lost 11, with 23 bases in between. The CDR3 spells CASRNGKTSYEAQHF. In nucleotides, the CDR3 is TGTGCCAGCAGGAACGGGAAGACTTCCTACGAGGCCCAGCATTTT.

CDR3 DNA sequence: TGTGCCAGCAGGCCCCTAGCGGGCGGGACAGATACGCAGTATTTT. Residues: CASRPLAGGTDTQYF. This sequence joins TRBV6-5 and TRBJ2-3, with TRBD2 matching over 8 bases. The CDR3 spans 15 residues. Germline V gene sequence: CDR1 MNHEY, CDR2 SVGAGI. Trimming took 6 bases from V and 3 from J; bases not matched to a gene: 8.

This chain connects TRBV6-1 to TRBJ2-7; D perhaps matches TRBD2 (5 bases). The CDR3 has 13 amino acids. The V gene lost 5 bases and the J gene lost 2 bases, with 10 bases spanning the gap. CDR1 MNHNS and CDR2 SASEGT come from the germline V gene. CDR3 loop: CASSQLEPYEQYF. The DNA for the CDR3 is TGTGCCAGCAGTCAACTAGAGCCCTACGAGCAGTACTTC.

The V and J genes are TRBV28 and TRBJ2-5, with no clear D. The CDR3 contains 14 residues. Deletions cut 4 bases from V and 6 bases from J, with 15 bases between. CDR1 and CDR2 from the germline V gene are MDHEN and SYDVKM. The CDR3 DNA reads TGTGCCAGCAGTTCCCCCGATTCGTACAAGACCCAGTACTTC. Protein product: CASSSPDSYKTQYF.

This chain uses TRBV18 with TRBJ1-1; tentative D call: TRBD1 (6 bases). The length of the CDR3 is 14 residues. Trimming left V 3 bases short and J 4 bases short, with 12 bases between. Germline values: CDR1 KGHSH, CDR2 LQKENI. CDR3 DNA sequence: TGTGCCAGCTCACCCAACCAGGGGAGCACTGAAGCTTTCTTT. It translates to CASSPNQGSTEAFF.

The V gene is TRBV6-5, the J gene TRBJ2-3; D may be TRBD1 (5 bases). Germline CDR1 MNHEY, CDR2 SVGAGI. This CDR3 is built from 14 residues. Trimming removed 6 bases at V and 7 bases at J, with 17 bases between. CDR3 in DNA: TGTGCCAGCAGCCCCGACGGGCAGGGATATACGCAGTATTTT. Protein sequence: CASSPDGQGYTQYF.

This clone was seen just once. J is TRBJ2-1 and V is TRBV7-9; D remains unclear. The germline V and J ends were trimmed by 1 base and 4 bases, with 5 bases remaining between them. Germline V gene sequence: CDR1 SEHNR, CDR2 FQNEAQ (reference sequence). CDR3 size: 13 residues. The CDR3 sequence: CASSLVGYNEQFF. The CDR3 region has the DNA TGTGCCAGCAGCTTAGTCGGGTACAATGAGCAGTTCTTC.

The rearrangement joins TRBV11-2 to TRBJ2-1; D remains unclear. The CDR3 sequence is 13 residues long. Trimming removed 2 bases from V and 6 bases from J, with 8 bases in between. The germline CDR1 and CDR2 sequences are SGHAT and FQNNGV. CDR3 region: CASSLSQANEQFF. For the CDR3, the DNA is TGTGCCAGCAGCTTAAGCCAGGCCAATGAGCAGTTCTTC.

The rearrangement joins TRBV5-5 to TRBJ1-1, with D possibly TRBD1 on 6 matching bases. The length of the CDR3 is 14 residues. From germline, CDR1 is SGHKS and CDR2 YYEKEE (reference sequence). V was trimmed by 2 bases and J by 2 bases, leaving 10 bases between them. The CDR3 here is CASSLQGVNTEAFF. In nucleotides, the CDR3 is TGTGCCAGCAGCTTACAGGGAGTTAACACTGAAGCTTTCTTT.

The chain carries TRBV7-9 and TRBJ1-2, with D maybe TRBD1 (6 bases). V was clipped by 5 bases and J by 3 bases, with 13 bases between them. This CDR3 is 14 amino acids long. Germline CDR1 is SEHNR and CDR2 is FQNEAQ (reference sequence). The DNA of the CDR3 is TGTGCCAGCAGCCCGACCGGGACACACTATGGCTACACCTTC. It is translated as CASSPTGTHYGYTF.

The genes are TRBV30 and TRBJ2-1, with 9 bases aligning to TRBD2. V lost 0 bases, J lost 0 bases, and 9 bases stayed unmatched. Germline CDR1 is GTSNPN and CDR2 is SVGIG (reference sequence). CDR3 length equals 18 residues. The CDR3 DNA reads as TGTGCCTGGAGTGTAATGAGACTAGCGGTTAGCTCCTACAATGAGCAGTTCTTC. The encoded protein is CAWSVMRLAVSSYNEQFF.

This clone was detected once. This chain connects TRBV28 to TRBJ1-5; 11 nucleotides match TRBD1. Germline CDR1 reads MDHEN; CDR2 reads SYDVKM. V dropped 11 bases and J dropped 1; count of bases not matched to a gene: 10. The CDR3 totals 16 residues. The CDR3 bases are TGTGCCGGAAGGACAGGGGGCATTATGAGCAATCAGCCCCAGCATTTT. As protein: CAGRTGGIMSNQPQHF.

A few counts support this clone. The chain recombines TRBV19 with TRBJ1-5; 9 bases map to TRBD1. CDR1 LNHDA and CDR2 SQIVND come from the germline V gene (reference sequence). The V segment lost 7 bases and the J segment 4 bases; nucleotides outside the gene matches: 8. The CDR3 runs to 15 residues. Here the CDR3 reads CASNRWGQGNQPQHF. DNA of the CDR3: TGTGCCAGTAACCGATGGGGACAGGGAAATCAGCCCCAGCATTTT.

The rearrangement uses TRBV2 and TRBJ2-7; tentatively, D is TRBD1 (5 bases). Trimming removed 6 bases at V and 3 bases at J, with 18 bases between. Germline values: CDR1 SNHLY, CDR2 FYNNEI. CDR3 length equals 15 residues. CDR3 sequence (DNA): TGTGCCAGCAGCTCTCGACCAGGGTTGGGCTACGAGCAGTACTTC. This sequence encodes CASSSRPGLGYEQYF.

V usage is TRBV19 and J usage is TRBJ1-2; D unclear. Germline V lookup: CDR1 LNHDA, CDR2 SQIVND (reference sequence). This CDR3 is 16 amino acids long. V was trimmed by 1 base and J by 2 bases, leaving 14 bases between them. CDR3 coding DNA: TGTGCCAGTAGTATAGGGAGGCGTTCACCCAACTATGGCTACACCTTC. It translates to CASSIGRRSPNYGYTF.

The gene calls are TRBV7-2 and TRBJ2-2; no definite D call. The CDR3 runs to 13 residues. Germline lookup yields CDR1 SGHTA and CDR2 FQGNSA. Trimming cost V 3 bases and J 1 base, with 3 bases left between them. CDR3 protein: CASSFMNTGELFF. Here the CDR3 DNA reads TGTGCCAGCAGCTTCATGAACACCGGGGAGCTGTTTTTT.

V and J are TRBV5-1 and TRBJ2-5; 15 nucleotides align to TRBD2. The germline CDR1 and CDR2 sequences are SGHRS and YFSETQ. This CDR3 has 17 residues. The J segment lost 5 bases and the V segment lost 4 bases, leaving 9 bases of the junction unmatched. The CDR3 loop is CASSPWGTSGGSETQYF. CDR3 nucleotides: TGCGCCAGCAGCCCGTGGGGGACTAGCGGGGGGTCGGAGACCCAGTACTTC.

V gene TRBV5-4 combines with J gene TRBJ2-2, with D uncertain. The V and J ends lost 0 bases and 5 bases respectively, with 11 bases between them. Germline CDR1 reads SGHNT; CDR2 reads YYREEE (reference sequence). The CDR3 has 15 residues. CDR3 nucleotides: TGTGCCAGCAGCTTGGTGGGCCGATTGACCGGGGAGCTGTTTTTT. Translation: CASSLVGRLTGELFF.

J is TRBJ1-3 and V is TRBV11-2; D possibly corresponds to TRBD1 (6 bases). V dropped 1 base and J dropped 11 bases, with 12 bases sitting between them. The CDR3 runs 13 residues. Per germline, CDR1 SGHAT and CDR2 FQNNGV. CDR3 amino acids: CASSLGRGAPIYF. The DNA of the CDR3 is TGTGCCAGCAGCTTAGGACGGGGGGCCCCCATATATTTT.

This clone was seen once. This chain links TRBV7-2 with TRBJ2-5; D unresolved. CDR1 is SGHTA and CDR2 is FQGNSA in the germline V gene. Trimming left V 2 bases short and J 5 bases short, with 9 bases between. The CDR3 has 13 amino acids. CDR3 protein: CASSLMVRETQYF. The CDR3 DNA follows: TGTGCCAGCAGCTTAATGGTGAGGGAGACCCAGTACTTC.